These 9 T cell receptor beta chains were all obtained from the same sample, sequenced in a study of T cell responses to AZD1222 COVID-19 vaccine. Measured with immunoSEQ multiplex PCR; TCRdb has only the in-frame clones, and not every one. The table shows roughly 250,000 clones, with 90% to 95% occurring only once. The sample in question was peripheral blood, obtained on day 0 of AZD1222 vaccination. The receptors stem from an adult in good health.

The CDR3 reads CASSISGAGGNQPQHF. The CDR3 bases are TGTGCCAGTAGTATCAGCGGGGCCGGTGGCAATCAGCCCCAGCATTTT. The chain couples TRBV19 to TRBJ1-5; D is possibly TRBD1 (5 bases). Trimming removed 3 bases from V and 2 bases from J, with 14 bases in between. Germline V gene data show CDR1 as LNHDA and CDR2 as SQIVND (reference sequence). This CDR3 has 16 amino acids.

The chain has TRBV5-1 and TRBJ2-1; D ambiguous. Between the trimmed V and J ends, which lost 4 bases and 0 bases, there was a span of 8 bases. The CDR3 length is 14 residues. Germline CDR1 reads SGHRS; CDR2 reads YFSETQ. The CDR3, as DNA: TGCGCCAGCAGCCAGGAAAGCTCCTACAATGAGCAGTTCTTC. This encodes CASSQESSYNEQFF.

V gene TRBV7-2 combines with J gene TRBJ2-7; no firm D call. Trimming pared 2 bases from V and 0 bases from J, leaving 8 bases between. Germline CDR1 SGHTA, CDR2 FQGNSA. The CDR3 covers 14 residues. CDR3 region: CASSLYPGSYEQYF. CDR3 nucleotide sequence: TGTGCCAGCAGCTTATACCCTGGCTCCTACGAGCAGTACTTC.

The chain has TRBV3-1 (or the pseudogene TRBV3-2) and TRBJ1-2; 7 positions match TRBD1. V was clipped by 2 bases and J by 6 bases; unmatched bases: 0. There are 12 residues in the CDR3. The germline gives CDR1 LGHDT, CDR2 YNNKEL (reference sequence). Here the CDR3 reads CASSQTGDGYTF. CDR3 sequence (DNA): TGTGCCAGCAGCCAAACAGGGGATGGCTACACCTTC.

The gene calls are TRBV14 and TRBJ1-2; 7 bases agree with TRBD1. V shed 3 bases and J 4 bases; nucleotides not matched to a gene: 2. The CDR3 runs 13 residues. Germline V gene lookup returns CDR1 SGHDN and CDR2 FVKESK. The CDR3, as DNA: TGTGCCAGCAGCCACGGACAGGCCTATGGCTACACCTTC. This translates into CASSHGQAYGYTF.

The genes are TRBV18 and TRBJ2-3; D unclear. The V end was cut by 0 bases, the J end by 1 base, with 8 bases between. The length of the CDR3 is 15 residues. In germline, CDR1 is KGHSH, CDR2 LQKENI. This chain's CDR3 is CASSPPNKRTDTQYF. CDR3 sequence (DNA): TGTGCCAGCTCACCACCCAACAAACGCACAGATACGCAGTATTTT.

This rearrangement joins TRBV11-2 to TRBJ2-7; the match to TRBD1 covers 10 bases. The ends lost 8 bases at V and 4 bases at J; junction bases unmatched: 14. CDR3 length equals 16 residues. Germline V CDR1 and CDR2: SGHAT, FQNNGV. CDR3 loop: CASLRGPGTGAYEQYF. The DNA for the CDR3 is TGTGCCAGCCTCAGAGGCCCCGGGACAGGGGCGTACGAGCAGTACTTC.

This chain joins TRBV5-1 and TRBJ2-7; D is perhaps TRBD1 or TRBD2 (5 bases each). CDR1 and CDR2 (germline): SGHRS, YFSETQ. This CDR3 is built from 13 residues. V was cut by 2 bases and J by 7 bases, with 13 bases left in between. CDR3 protein: CASSLLGDGEQYF. The CDR3 DNA reads TGCGCCAGCAGCTTACTAGGGGACGGAGAGCAGTACTTC.

The J gene is TRBJ2-1, the V gene TRBV5-5; no reliable D call. Germline CDR1 is SGHKS and CDR2 is YYEKEE (reference sequence). This CDR3 region has 15 residues. V gave up 6 bases and J gave up 0 bases, with 13 bases separating them. For the CDR3, the DNA is TGTGCCAGCACCTGGACGGGTAGCTCCTACAATGAGCAGTTCTTC. This encodes CASTWTGSSYNEQFF.